A selection of T cell receptor beta chains follows, all from one sample in a study of T cells in Graves' hyperthyroidism and ophthalmopathy. TCRdb re-analysed the multiplex PCR reads in MiXCR, keeping a single row per CDR3 protein. The data show approximately 400,000 distinct CDR3 sequences, 18% seen once. The sequenced sample was blood. These receptors were obtained from a man between 18 and 35 years old with Graves' ophthalmopathy. Both conserved end residues are part of each CDR3. D genes are given only for firm matches. For some rows the clone size is stated as once, few or many, or as a class when expanded; others skip it.

j_call d_call clone_size v_call cdr3_aa cdr3_nt
TRBJ1-2 NA once TRBV7-3 CASSMEGANYGYTF TGTGCCAGCAGCATGGAAGGAGCTAACTATGGCTACACCTTC
TRBJ2-7 TRBD1 many TRBV27 CASSRYDRGSVGEQYF TGTGCCAGCAGTCGCTATGACAGGGGCTCCGTCGGCGAGCAGTACTTC
TRBJ2-7 NA many TRBV6-5 CASSYFETEAYEQYF TGTGCCAGCAGTTACTTTGAGACAGAAGCCTACGAGCAGTACTTC
TRBJ1-2 NA many TRBV20-1 CSARDFGTDGYTF TGCAGTGCTAGAGACTTTGGGACGGATGGCTACACCTTC
TRBJ1-1 NA few TRBV9 CASSPGHINTEAFF TGTGCCAGCAGCCCCGGACATATTAACACTGAAGCTTTCTTT
TRBJ2-1 TRBD1 many TRBV28 CASSFSGTGSDNEQFF TGTGCCAGCAGTTTCTCCGGGACAGGGTCCGACAATGAGCAGTTCTTC
TRBJ2-5 NA many TRBV6-1 CASSEGVLGVGETQYF TGTGCCAGCAGTGAAGGGGTATTGGGGGTGGGAGAGACCCAGTACTTC
TRBJ2-4 TRBD1 NA TRBV18 CASSSGTVDIQYF TGTGCCAGCTCATCCGGGACAGTCGACATTCAGTACTTC
TRBJ1-5 TRBD1 NA TRBV7-8 CASQGFGTGPYSNQPQHF TGTGCCAGCCAGGGGTTCGGGACAGGTCCTTATAGCAATCAGCCCCAGCATTTT
TRBJ1-1 NA many TRBV2 CASRAVATNTEAFF TGTGCCAGCAGGGCAGTCGCGACGAACACTGAAGCTTTCTTT
TRBJ2-3 NA few TRBV9 CASSVVLDTDTQYF TGTGCCAGCAGCGTAGTTCTTGACACAGATACGCAGTATTTT
TRBJ1-1 TRBD1 NA TRBV2 CASSAHRDRDLTEAFF TGTGCCAGCAGCGCCCACCGGGACAGGGACCTCACTGAAGCTTTCTTT
TRBJ2-3 TRBD1 many TRBV7-9 CASSLQGAVPDTQYF TGTGCCAGCAGCCTCCAGGGGGCCGTGCCAGATACGCAGTATTTT
TRBJ1-1 NA many TRBV20-1 CSAVQVHEAFF TGCAGTGCTGTACAGGTGCATGAAGCTTTCTTT
TRBJ1-2 NA many TRBV3-1 CASSQGSVVNYGYTF TGTGCCAGCAGCCAAGGGTCGGTTGTAAACTATGGCTACACCTTC
TRBJ1-2 NA many TRBV2 CASCPQGPSNGGYTF TGTGCCAGCTGCCCCCAGGGACCCTCAAATGGTGGCTACACCTTC
TRBJ1-1 NA few TRBV5-6 CASSPGTLPAFF TGTGCCAGCAGCCCCGGGACACTTCCAGCTTTCTTT
TRBJ2-3 NA NA TRBV24-1 CATSDSARTDTQYF TGTGCCACCTCGGACAGTGCTCGCACAGATACGCAGTATTTT
TRBJ1-2 TRBD1 many TRBV7-8 CASSPRTGQGYGYTF TGTGCCAGCAGCCCACGGACAGGGCAAGGGTATGGCTACACCTTC
TRBJ2-7 TRBD1 many TRBV5-1 CASSARQGYEQYF TGCGCCAGCAGCGCGCGACAGGGCTACGAGCAGTACTTC
TRBJ2-7 TRBD1 few TRBV5-1 CASSLALGQAYEQYF TGCGCCAGCAGCTTGGCCCTCGGACAGGCCTACGAGCAGTACTTC
TRBJ2-1 TRBD1 NA TRBV5-6 CASSEGQIPPGFF TGTGCCAGCAGCGAGGGACAGATTCCCCCAGGGTTCTTC
TRBJ1-6 TRBD1 many TRBV20-1 CSATPGQSNSPLHF TGCAGTGCAACCCCGGGACAGAGTAATTCACCCCTCCACTTT
TRBJ2-5 NA once TRBV20-1 CSARVLGELGTPKEETQYF TGCAGTGCTAGAGTTTTAGGGGAGTTGGGGACCCCAAAGGAGGAGACCCAGTACTTC
TRBJ1-6 NA NA TRBV5-6 CASSSGSGSYNSPLHF TGTGCCAGCAGCTCGGGATCAGGGTCCTATAATTCACCCCTCCACTTT
TRBJ1-2 NA many TRBV7-2 CASRPRTDYGYTF TGTGCCAGCAGGCCAAGGACAGACTATGGCTACACCTTC
TRBJ2-5 TRBD2 many TRBV7-9 CASSSGLAGGEETQYF TGTGCCAGCAGCTCGGGACTAGCGGGGGGGGAAGAGACCCAGTACTTC
TRBJ2-3 NA NA TRBV9 CASSQIGDTQYF TGTGCCAGCAGCCAAATAGGCGATACGCAGTATTTT
TRBJ2-5 NA many TRBV6-1 CASSESGGLSSETQYF TGTGCCAGCAGTGAATCGGGCGGGCTATCGTCAGAGACCCAGTACTTC
TRBJ2-5 TRBD1 NA TRBV10-1 CASSAGQVETQYF TGCGCCAGCAGTGCTGGACAGGTGGAGACCCAGTACTTC
TRBJ2-1 TRBD2 NA TRBV7-9 CASSPKRLAGGLYNEQFF TGTGCCAGCAGCCCCAAAAGACTAGCGGGGGGGTTGTACAATGAGCAGTTCTTC
TRBJ2-7 NA NA TRBV7-9 CASSLSVERTSEQYF TGTGCCAGCAGCTTAAGCGTTGAGCGGACGAGCGAGCAGTACTTC
TRBJ2-3 TRBD2 NA TRBV20-1 CSYISGGLRTDTQYF TGCAGCTACATTAGCGGGGGGCTGCGCACAGATACGCAGTATTTT
TRBJ1-1 NA few TRBV19 CASSIGSRGHRNTEAFF TGTGCCAGTAGTATAGGAAGCCGGGGACACCGGAACACTGAAGCTTTCTTT